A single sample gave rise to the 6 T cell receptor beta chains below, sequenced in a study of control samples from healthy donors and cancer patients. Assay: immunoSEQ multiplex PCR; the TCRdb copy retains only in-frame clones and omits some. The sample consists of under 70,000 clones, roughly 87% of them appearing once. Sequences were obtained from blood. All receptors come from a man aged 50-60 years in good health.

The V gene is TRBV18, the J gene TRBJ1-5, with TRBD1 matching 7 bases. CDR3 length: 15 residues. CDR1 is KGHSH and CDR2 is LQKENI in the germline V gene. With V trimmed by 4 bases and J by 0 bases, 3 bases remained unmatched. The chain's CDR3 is CASSQGQNSNQPQHF. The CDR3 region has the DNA TGTGCCAGCTCACAGGGACAGAATAGCAATCAGCCCCAGCATTTT.

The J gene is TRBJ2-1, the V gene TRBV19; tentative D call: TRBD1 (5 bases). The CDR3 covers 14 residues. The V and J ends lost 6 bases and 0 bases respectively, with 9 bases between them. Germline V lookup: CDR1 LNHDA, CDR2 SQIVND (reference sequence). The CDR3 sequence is CASRKDSSYNEQFF. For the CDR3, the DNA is TGTGCCAGTAGAAAAGACAGCTCCTACAATGAGCAGTTCTTC. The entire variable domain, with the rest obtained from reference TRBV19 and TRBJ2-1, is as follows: DGGITQSPKYLFRKEGQNVTLSCEQNLNHDAMYWYRQDPGQGLRLIYYSQIVNDFQKGDIAEGYSVSREKKESFPLTVTSAQKNPTAFYLCASRKDSSYNEQFFGPGTRLTVL.

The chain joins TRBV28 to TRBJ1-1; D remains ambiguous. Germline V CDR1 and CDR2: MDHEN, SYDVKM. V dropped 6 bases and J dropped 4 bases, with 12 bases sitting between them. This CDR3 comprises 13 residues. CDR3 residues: CASRLVAGTEAFF. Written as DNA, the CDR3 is TGTGCCAGCAGGCTGGTAGCAGGCACTGAAGCTTTCTTT.

CDR3 protein: CASSSRQASGRGNEQFF. Here the CDR3 DNA reads TGCGCCAGCAGCTCGCGCCAGGCTAGCGGGAGAGGAAATGAGCAGTTCTTC. This chain uses TRBV5-1 with TRBJ2-1, with 10 positions matching TRBD2. The CDR3 contains 17 residues. CDR1 and CDR2 from the germline V gene are SGHRS and YFSETQ. V gave up 3 bases and J gave up 7 bases; unmatched junction bases: 13.

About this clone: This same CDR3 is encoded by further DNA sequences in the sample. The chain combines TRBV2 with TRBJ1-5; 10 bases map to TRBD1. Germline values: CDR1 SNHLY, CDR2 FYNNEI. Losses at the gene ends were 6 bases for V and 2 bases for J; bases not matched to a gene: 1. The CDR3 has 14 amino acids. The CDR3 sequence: CASSGTGGNQPQHF. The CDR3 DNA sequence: TGTGCCAGCAGCGGGACAGGGGGCAATCAGCCCCAGCATTTT.

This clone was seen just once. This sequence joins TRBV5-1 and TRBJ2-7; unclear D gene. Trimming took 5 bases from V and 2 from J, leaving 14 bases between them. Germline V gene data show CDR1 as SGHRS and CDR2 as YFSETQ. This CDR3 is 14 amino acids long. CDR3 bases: TGCGCCAGCAGTCATGACTCCACAACCTACGAGCAGTACTTC. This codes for CASSHDSTTYEQYF.